A single sample is the source of the 32 T cell receptor beta chains below, sequenced in a study of CD8+ T cells in alopecia areata. Sequencing used cDNA as its template, made by extracting RNA and reverse transcribing it. Some clones are missing from TCRdb's copy, which holds only in-frame ones; the method was immunoSEQ multiplex PCR. This table holds roughly 180,000 clones, roughly 59% found once. This specimen was CD4+ T cells sorted from blood, taken at week 0. Receptors were obtained from a human donor with alopecia areata.

V is TRBV6-6 and J is TRBJ1-1, with D uncertain. V lost 3 bases and J lost 5, with 16 bases in between. The CDR3 is 15 amino acids. Germline V gene sequence: CDR1 MNHNY, CDR2 SVGAGI (reference sequence). CDR3: CASSYGRGLQTEAFF. Written as DNA, the CDR3 is TGTGCCAGCAGTTATGGTCGCGGACTCCAGACTGAAGCTTTCTTT.

This clone was counted a few times. The chain uses TRBV7-2 and TRBJ2-1; D may match TRBD1 or TRBD2 (5 bases each). Trimming pared 5 bases from V and 6 bases from J, leaving 17 bases between. Germline V gene sequence: CDR1 SGHTA, CDR2 FQGNSA. This CDR3 contains 15 residues. CDR3 DNA: TGTGCCAGCAGCCTCACAGTACTAGGGACCAATGAGCAGTTCTTC. It specifies CASSLTVLGTNEQFF. Together with reference TRBV7-2 and TRBJ2-1, the CDR3 gives the full variable domain: GAGVSQSPSNKVTEKGKDVELRCDPISGHTALYWYRQSLGQGLEFLIYFQGNSAPDKSGLPSDRFSAERTGGSVSTLTIQRTQQEDSAVYLCASSLTVLGTNEQFFGPGTRLTVL.

V is TRBV11-3 and J is TRBJ2-1; D is ambiguous. Deletions cut 5 bases from V and 4 bases from J, with 6 bases between. The germline gives CDR1 SGHNT, CDR2 YENEEA. The CDR3 has 12 amino acids. CDR3 loop: CASSQTYNEQFF. The CDR3 DNA is TGTGCCAGCAGCCAAACTTACAATGAGCAGTTCTTC.

The chain has TRBV14 and TRBJ1-2, with 8 bases identical to TRBD1. V gave up 4 bases and J gave up 6 bases; unmatched junction bases: 13. The CDR3 extends over 16 amino acids. Germline-derived CDR1 and CDR2 are SGHDN and FVKESK. CDR3 loop: CASSPLDAGGFNGYTF. CDR3 coding DNA: TGTGCCAGCAGCCCCCTGGACGCAGGGGGCTTTAATGGCTACACCTTC. Together with reference TRBV14 and TRBJ1-2, the CDR3 gives the full variable domain: EAGVTQFPSHSVIEKGQTVTLRCDPISGHDNLYWYRRVMGKEIKFLLHFVKESKQDESGMPNNRFLAERTGGTYSTLKVQPAELEDSGVYFCASSPLDAGGFNGYTFGSGTRLTVV.

The V gene is TRBV7-2, the J gene TRBJ1-6; D is possibly TRBD1 (6 bases). V was trimmed by 1 base and J by 5 bases, leaving 12 bases between them. This CDR3 comprises 16 residues. CDR1 SGHTA and CDR2 FQGNSA come from the germline V gene. The CDR3 region is CASSLGTAINNSPLHF. As DNA, the CDR3 is TGTGCCAGCAGCTTAGGGACAGCGATAAATAATTCACCCCTCCACTTT.

Note on this clone: The sample has other DNA sequences that encode this CDR3 too. The V call is TRBV9, the J call TRBJ1-2; unclear D gene. V was cut by 0 bases and J by 4 bases, with 4 bases left in between. The CDR3 has 12 residues. CDR1 is SGDLS, CDR2 YYNGEE, per germline. The DNA of the CDR3 is TGTGCCAGCAGCGTAGACGGCTATGGCTACACCTTC. Translating it yields CASSVDGYGYTF. Variable domain in full (rest from reference TRBV9 and TRBJ1-2): DSGVTQTPKHLITATGQRVTLRCSPRSGDLSVYWYQQSLDQGLQFLIQYYNGEERAKGNILERFSAQQFPDLHSELNLSSLELGDSALYFCASSVDGYGYTFGSGTRLTVV.

Only a few counts were recorded for this clone. This chain connects TRBV6-4 to TRBJ2-2; 7 bases fit TRBD1. The J segment lost 2 bases and the V segment lost 4 bases, leaving 7 bases of the junction unmatched. The CDR3 spans 16 residues. Germline-derived CDR1 and CDR2 are MRHNA and SNTAGT. The CDR3 is CASSGSTGANTGELFF. CDR3 nucleotide sequence: TGTGCCAGCAGTGGGTCAACAGGGGCCAACACCGGGGAGCTGTTTTTT.

The chain couples TRBV10-3 to TRBJ1-6; D not certain. Germline V gene lookup returns CDR1 ENHRY and CDR2 SYGVKD. Trimming took 3 bases from V and 15 from J, leaving 15 bases between them. There are 13 residues in the CDR3. The CDR3 nucleotides read TGTGCCATCAGTGATAGCCAGTGGGTCCTCCTCCACTTT. This codes for CAISDSQWVLLHF.

This chain joins TRBV29-1 and TRBJ2-5, with D possibly being TRBD2 (6 bases). This CDR3 spans 13 amino acids. Deletions cut 7 bases from V and 7 bases from J, with 19 bases between. CDR1 and CDR2 from the germline V gene are SQVTM and ANQGSEA. CDR3 region: CSAEEGKGRTQYF. The CDR3 DNA is TGCAGCGCCGAGGAGGGGAAAGGGAGGACCCAGTACTTC. The full variable domain, rest sourced from reference TRBV29-1 and TRBJ2-5, is SAVISQKPSRDICQRGTSLTIQCQVDSQVTMMFWYRQQPGQSLTLIATANQGSEATYESGFVIDKFPISRPNLTFSTLTVSNMSPEDSSIYLCSAEEGKGRTQYFGPGTRLLVL.

Note on this clone: Distinct nucleotide sequences in the sample also encode this CDR3. The chain carries TRBV29-1 and TRBJ1-1, with D perhaps TRBD1 (6 bases). Germline V lookup: CDR1 SQVTM, CDR2 ANQGSEA. CDR3 size: 12 residues. The V end was cut by 4 bases, the J end by 2 bases, with 8 bases between. CDR3 region: CSVAQGNTEAFF. DNA of the CDR3: TGCAGCGTTGCACAGGGCAACACTGAAGCTTTCTTT.

This clone was picked up a small number of times. This rearrangement joins TRBV29-1 to TRBJ2-7; D possibly corresponds to TRBD2 (6 bases). The CDR3 extends over 12 amino acids. Germline V gives CDR1 SQVTM, CDR2 ANQGSEA. The V and J ends lost 4 bases and 6 bases respectively, with 13 bases between them. The CDR3 coding sequence is TGCAGCGTTGTTGCGGGGTATGGCGAGCAGTACTTC. This encodes CSVVAGYGEQYF.

This clone was seen a few times. CDR3 in amino acids: CAWSHRTGNQPQHF. The CDR3 bases are TGTGCCTGGAGTCATAGGACAGGGAATCAGCCCCAGCATTTT. The chain employs TRBV30 and TRBJ1-5, with 8 bases that match TRBD1. Germline CDR1 GTSNPN, CDR2 SVGIG (reference sequence). This CDR3 has 14 residues. J gave up 4 bases and V 2 bases, and 4 bases lay outside the gene matches.

A single count supports this clone. The chain has TRBV29-1 and TRBJ1-2; TRBD1 matches at 9 bases. Germline CDR1 SQVTM, CDR2 ANQGSEA. V gave up 6 bases and J gave up 8 bases; unmatched junction bases: 4. CDR3 length: 11 amino acids. CDR3 bases: TGCAGCGTGCGACAGGGGGACGGCTACACCTTC. Its protein is CSVRQGDGYTF.

In this sample, this clone turned up once. This chain connects TRBV7-2 to TRBJ2-3, with 9 nucleotides matching TRBD2. Germline trimming cut 1 base from V and 2 bases from J; bases unmatched to any gene: 4. Germline-derived CDR1 and CDR2 are SGHTA and FQGNSA. CDR3 length equals 16 residues. CDR3 amino acids: CASSLVGGGATDTQYF. The CDR3, as DNA: TGTGCCAGCAGCTTAGTTGGCGGGGGGGCCACAGATACGCAGTATTTT.

The chain joins TRBV11-2 to TRBJ1-4, with D uncertain. The V gene's germline CDR1 is SGHAT and CDR2 FQNNGV. This CDR3 contains 16 residues. V lost 1 base and J 5 bases, leaving 14 bases between the germline ends. CDR3: CASSLGFRADNEKLFF. As DNA, the CDR3 is TGTGCCAGCAGCTTAGGGTTCCGGGCAGACAATGAAAAACTGTTTTTT.

For this clone: Other DNA sequences in this sample translate to the same CDR3. This chain uses TRBV30 with TRBJ1-5; D is unresolved. V lost 0 bases to trimming and J lost 4 bases, with 7 bases between them. Germline V gives CDR1 GTSNPN, CDR2 SVGIG (reference sequence). This CDR3 has 13 amino acids. CDR3 in amino acids: CAWSVGGNQPQHF. In DNA form, the CDR3 reads TGTGCCTGGAGTGTAGGAGGAAATCAGCCCCAGCATTTT.

V usage is TRBV6-5 and J usage is TRBJ2-1; D gene ambiguous. CDR3 length: 15 residues. V was pared by 5 bases and J by 0 bases, with 11 bases between. Germline V gives CDR1 MNHEY, CDR2 SVGAGI. The CDR3 loop is CASSHRGFSYNEQFF. The CDR3 DNA reads as TGTGCCAGCAGTCACCGTGGATTCTCCTACAATGAGCAGTTCTTC.

This clone was seen only a few times. V and J are TRBV7-2 and TRBJ1-6; D possibly corresponds to TRBD1 (5 bases). Germline CDR1 reads SGHTA; CDR2 reads FQGNSA. There are 19 residues in the CDR3. Between the trimmed V and J ends, which lost 5 bases and 0 bases, there was a span of 20 bases. The DNA for the CDR3 is TGTGCCAGCAGCGCAAAGGTTCCGGGACTAGGCTCCTATAATTCACCCCTCCACTTT. Translated: CASSAKVPGLGSYNSPLHF.

The rearrangement links TRBV5-1 to TRBJ1-5, with 9 bases matching TRBD1. The CDR3 is 15 residues long. The J segment lost 7 bases and the V segment lost 4 bases, leaving 9 bases of the junction unmatched. The germline CDR1 and CDR2 sequences are SGHRS and YFSETQ. The CDR3 spells CASSQGTGQEQPQHF. As DNA, the CDR3 is TGCGCCAGCAGCCAAGGGACAGGGCAGGAGCAGCCCCAGCATTTT.

The rearrangement uses TRBV30 and TRBJ1-1; D may be TRBD1 (5 bases). Germline V CDR1 and CDR2: GTSNPN, SVGIG (reference sequence). The germline V and J ends were trimmed by 2 bases and 2 bases, with 12 bases remaining between them. This CDR3 spans 14 amino acids. In nucleotides, the CDR3 is TGTGCCTGGAGTAAGGGACTGATTAACACTGAAGCTTTCTTT. It is translated as CAWSKGLINTEAFF.

The chain employs TRBV5-1 and TRBJ2-5; 7 positions match TRBD1. V trimming: 2 bases; J trimming: 3 bases; junction bases outside the gene matches: 7. The CDR3 spans 15 residues. Looked up from germline, CDR1 is SGHRS and CDR2 is YFSETQ. The CDR3 protein is CASSFYGDREETQYF. The CDR3, as DNA: TGCGCCAGCAGCTTCTATGGCGACAGGGAAGAGACCCAGTACTTC.

In DNA form, the CDR3 reads TGCAGCGTCTCCCATGGCTACGAGCAGTACTTC. Translation: CSVSHGYEQYF. This sequence joins TRBV29-1 and TRBJ2-7; D call uncertain. The germline gives CDR1 SQVTM, CDR2 ANQGSEA. Trimming pared 6 bases from V and 3 bases from J, leaving 9 bases between. CDR3 length: 11 amino acids.

The V call is TRBV9, the J call TRBJ2-1; D gene ambiguous. This CDR3 is built from 11 residues. Germline V gene lookup returns CDR1 SGDLS and CDR2 YYNGEE. V lost 0 bases and J 9 bases, leaving 4 bases between the germline ends. CDR3 coding DNA: TGTGCCAGCAGCGTAGGAAGTGAGCAGTTCTTC. This codes for CASSVGSEQFF.

This clone was picked up a small number of times. This chain uses TRBV29-1 with TRBJ1-1, with a tentative D call TRBD1 (5 bases). Trimming left V 1 base short and J 6 bases short, with 12 bases between. The CDR3 contains 13 residues. CDR1 is SQVTM, CDR2 ANQGSEA, per germline. CDR3 nucleotide sequence: TGCAGCGTTGAAGTTCGGGGACTCTCTGAAGCTTTCTTT. Its protein is CSVEVRGLSEAFF. Full variable domain (missing parts from reference TRBV29-1 and TRBJ1-1): SAVISQKPSRDICQRGTSLTIQCQVDSQVTMMFWYRQQPGQSLTLIATANQGSEATYESGFVIDKFPISRPNLTFSTLTVSNMSPEDSSIYLCSVEVRGLSEAFFGQGTRLTVV.

This clone was seen only a few times. CDR3 region: CASRPVGGARYEQFF. DNA for the CDR3: TGTGCCAGCAGACCAGTTGGCGGGGCCCGATATGAGCAGTTCTTC. V and J are TRBV6-1 and TRBJ2-1, with a weak D call TRBD2 (6 bases). The CDR3 is 15 amino acids. Germline V lookup: CDR1 MNHNS, CDR2 SASEGT. The V gene lost 6 bases and the J gene lost 8 bases, with 20 bases spanning the gap.

A few counts support this clone. The V and J genes are TRBV29-1 and TRBJ2-7; D is perhaps TRBD2 (6 bases). This CDR3 contains 11 residues. The V end lost 4 bases, the J end lost 7 bases, and 11 bases lay between the germline ends. Germline V CDR1 and CDR2: SQVTM, ANQGSEA. The CDR3: CSVVRGEEQYF. The CDR3 nucleotides read TGCAGCGTTGTGCGGGGTGAAGAGCAGTACTTC.

This sequence joins TRBV2 and TRBJ2-2, with D possibly matching TRBD2 (5 bases). Between the trimmed V and J ends, which lost 2 bases and 6 bases, there was a span of 13 bases. Germline lookup yields CDR1 SNHLY and CDR2 FYNNEI. This CDR3 spans 15 amino acids. CDR3 loop: CASSESGVSAGELFF. CDR3 bases: TGTGCCAGCAGTGAATCCGGGGTATCGGCCGGGGAGCTGTTTTTT.

The rearrangement links TRBV5-1 to TRBJ1-4; possibly TRBD1 for D (5 bases). CDR3 length: 16 amino acids. CDR1 is SGHRS, CDR2 YFSETQ, per germline. V was cut by 3 bases and J by 5 bases, with 17 bases left in between. CDR3 sequence reads: CASSSGPVAGNEKLFF. The CDR3 region has the DNA TGCGCCAGCAGCTCCGGACCGGTCGCAGGGAATGAAAAACTGTTTTTT.

The V call is TRBV5-6, the J call TRBJ2-1; no reliable D call. This CDR3 spans 11 amino acids. Germline V CDR1 and CDR2: SGHDT, YYEEEE. V lost 5 bases to trimming and J lost 7 bases, with 7 bases between them. CDR3 in amino acids: CASSSGNEQFF. For the CDR3, the DNA is TGTGCCAGCAGTTCCGGTAATGAGCAGTTCTTC.

This clone was detected many times. The rearrangement joins TRBV4-1 to TRBJ1-2; D is unclear. The V and J ends lost 1 base and 6 bases respectively, with 15 bases between them. This CDR3 region has 15 residues. CDR1 MGHRA and CDR2 YSYEKL come from the germline V gene. The CDR3 nucleotides are TGCGCCAGCAGCCAAGTTGTGACGGCGGAAAATGGCTACACCTTC. It codes for CASSQVVTAENGYTF.

The chain uses TRBV4-3 and TRBJ1-6; perhaps TRBD1 as D (5 bases). In germline, CDR1 is LGHNA, CDR2 YSLEER. This CDR3 contains 16 residues. V dropped 1 base and J dropped 9 bases, with 16 bases sitting between them. The CDR3 protein is CASSQAGPGGSSPLHF. DNA of the CDR3: TGCGCCAGCAGCCAAGCGGGGCCAGGAGGGAGTTCACCCCTCCACTTT.

This clone showed up just once. The genes are TRBV29-1 and TRBJ2-5; no definite D call. Germline CDR1 SQVTM, CDR2 ANQGSEA. This CDR3 has 15 amino acids. With 7 bases removed from V and 9 bases from J, the gap between germline ends came to 27 bases. CDR3: CSGKGPRLEPDAQYF. In nucleotides, the CDR3 is TGCAGCGGAAAAGGACCCAGACTCGAACCAGACGCCCAGTACTTC.